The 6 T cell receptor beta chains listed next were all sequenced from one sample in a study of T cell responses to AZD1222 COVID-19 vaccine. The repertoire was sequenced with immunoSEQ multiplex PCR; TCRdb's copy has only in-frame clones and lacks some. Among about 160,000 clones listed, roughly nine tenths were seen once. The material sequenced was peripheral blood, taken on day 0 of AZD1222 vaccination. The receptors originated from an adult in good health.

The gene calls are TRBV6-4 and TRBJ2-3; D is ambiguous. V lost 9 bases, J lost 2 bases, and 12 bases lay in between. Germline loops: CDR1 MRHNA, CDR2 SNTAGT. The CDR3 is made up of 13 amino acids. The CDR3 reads CASSQEFTDTQYF. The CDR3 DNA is TGTGCCAGTAGTCAGGAATTCACAGATACGCAGTATTTT.

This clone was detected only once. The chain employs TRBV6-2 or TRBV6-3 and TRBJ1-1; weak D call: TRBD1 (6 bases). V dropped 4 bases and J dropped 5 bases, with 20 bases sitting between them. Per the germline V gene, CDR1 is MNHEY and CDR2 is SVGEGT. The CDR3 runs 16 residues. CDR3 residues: CASSWGVGGKWTEAFF. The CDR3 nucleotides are TGTGCCAGCAGTTGGGGTGTGGGGGGCAAATGGACTGAAGCTTTCTTT.

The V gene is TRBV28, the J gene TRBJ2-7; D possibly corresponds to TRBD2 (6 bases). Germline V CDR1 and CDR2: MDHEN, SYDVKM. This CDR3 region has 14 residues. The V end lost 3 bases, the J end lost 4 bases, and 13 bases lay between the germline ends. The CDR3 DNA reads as TGTGCCAGCAGTTTTCGGGACTTATATTACGAGCAGTACTTC. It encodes CASSFRDLYYEQYF.

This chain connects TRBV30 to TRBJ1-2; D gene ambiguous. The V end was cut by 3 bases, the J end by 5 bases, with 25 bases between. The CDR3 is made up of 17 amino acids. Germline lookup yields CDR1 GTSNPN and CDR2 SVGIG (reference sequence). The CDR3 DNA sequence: TGTGCCTGGAGCGCTTGGGATGTGAGTGTCCAATCATATGGCTACACCTTC. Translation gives CAWSAWDVSVQSYGYTF.

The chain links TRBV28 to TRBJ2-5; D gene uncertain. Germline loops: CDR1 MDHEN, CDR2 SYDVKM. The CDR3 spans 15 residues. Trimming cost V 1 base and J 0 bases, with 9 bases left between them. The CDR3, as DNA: TGTGCCAGCAGTTTATCAGTTCAGGACCAAGAGACCCAGTACTTC. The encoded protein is CASSLSVQDQETQYF.

DNA of the CDR3: TGTGCCAGCAGTTTTAGTAAAGAGACCCAGTACTTC. Translating it yields CASSFSKETQYF. The chain has TRBV28 and TRBJ2-5; D is unclear. Germline values: CDR1 MDHEN, CDR2 SYDVKM. The V end lost 3 bases, the J end lost 3 bases, and 5 bases lay between the germline ends. The CDR3 runs to 12 residues. Supplemented by reference TRBV28 and TRBJ2-5, the full variable domain reads DVKVTQSSRYLVKRTGEKVFLECVQDMDHENMFWYRQDPGLGLRLIYFSYDVKMKEKGDIPEGYSVSREKKERFSLILESASTNQTSMYLCASSFSKETQYFGPGTRLLVL.